The 19 T cell receptor beta chains presented below share a single source sample, sequenced in a study of beta chain features in type 1 diabetes. TCRB transcripts that were expressed got sequenced, as all of the isolated RNA had been reverse transcribed. Assay: immunoSEQ multiplex PCR; the TCRdb copy retains only in-frame clones and omits some. The data hold over 600,000 clones, with 9.5% to 15% observed a single time. Study-level findings and limits: TCRB CDR3s were moderately but significantly shorter in Type 1 diabetes patients in all four CD4+ subsets.

These receptors lack a known antigen. The specimen sequenced was naive CD4+ T cells from blood. Receptor source: a man aged 25 to 40 with type 1 diabetes.

This clone was observed a handful of times. The chain recombines TRBV29-1 with TRBJ1-1, with TRBD1 matching over 7 bases. The CDR3 totals 13 residues. After removal of 5 bases from V and 5 bases from J, the junction contained 8 bases not matched to a gene. CDR1 and CDR2 from the germline V gene are SQVTM and ANQGSEA. The CDR3 loop reads CSVTPDRETEAFF. The CDR3 DNA is TGCAGCGTTACCCCCGACAGGGAAACTGAAGCTTTCTTT.

The V and J genes are TRBV11-2 and TRBJ1-3; 9 bases match TRBD1. The CDR3 is made up of 14 amino acids. Germline-derived CDR1 and CDR2 are SGHAT and FQNNGV. V dropped 6 bases and J dropped 8; count of bases not matched to a gene: 8. The CDR3 sequence: CASSFGTGLDTIYF. The CDR3 DNA sequence: TGTGCCAGCAGTTTTGGGACAGGGCTAGACACCATATATTTT.

This clone was seen a handful of times. This chain connects TRBV9 to TRBJ2-5; 8 bases align to TRBD1. V shed 0 bases, J shed 5 bases, and the junction held 6 bases outside the gene matches. The CDR3 is 15 amino acids. Germline CDR1 reads SGDLS; CDR2 reads YYNGEE. CDR3 protein: CASSVGGQGSETQYF. DNA for the CDR3: TGTGCCAGCAGCGTAGGTGGACAGGGTTCCGAGACCCAGTACTTC.

This rearrangement joins TRBV5-6 to TRBJ2-2, with unresolved D. Germline CDR1 and CDR2: SGHDT and YYEEEE. This CDR3 is 13 amino acids long. Trimming cost V 6 bases and J 3 bases, with 9 bases left between them. The CDR3 coding sequence is TGTGCCAGCACCCACACGGACACCGGGGAGCTGTTTTTT. Translating gives CASTHTDTGELFF.

V and J are TRBV30 and TRBJ1-5; D is unclear. This CDR3 is built from 12 residues. Trimming cost V 7 bases and J 1 base, with 8 bases left between them. CDR1 GTSNPN and CDR2 SVGIG come from the germline V gene (reference sequence). The CDR3 DNA reads TGTGCCTTATCAATAAGCAATCAGCCCCAGCATTTT. Its translation is CALSISNQPQHF.

The V call is TRBV19, the J call TRBJ1-1; TRBD1 matches 8 bases. Per germline, CDR1 LNHDA and CDR2 SQIVND (reference sequence). The V segment lost 5 bases and the J segment 5 bases; nucleotides outside the gene matches: 4. The CDR3 covers 13 residues. CDR3: CASSSRDRTEAFF. CDR3 coding DNA: TGTGCCAGTAGTTCCCGGGACAGGACTGAAGCTTTCTTT.

This clone has a handful of counts. The chain employs TRBV28 and TRBJ2-7; 8 bases match TRBD1. The CDR3 sequence is 15 residues long. With 4 bases clipped from V and 2 bases from J, the junction kept 7 bases outside the gene matches. Germline CDR1 is MDHEN and CDR2 is SYDVKM. CDR3 DNA sequence: TGTGCCAGCAGTTCCAAGGGACAGGCAGCCTACGAGCAGTACTTC. Amino acid sequence: CASSSKGQAAYEQYF. Based on the CDR3 plus reference TRBV28 and TRBJ2-7, the full variable domain is DVKVTQSSRYLVKRTGEKVFLECVQDMDHENMFWYRQDPGLGLRLIYFSYDVKMKEKGDIPEGYSVSREKKERFSLILESASTNQTSMYLCASSSKGQAAYEQYFGPGTRLTVT.

This clone appeared a few times. The CDR3 loop is CASSEQGKEEKLFF. DNA for the CDR3: TGTGCCAGCAGCGAACAGGGGAAGGAAGAAAAACTGTTTTTT. J is TRBJ1-4 and V is TRBV7-2, with 7 positions matching TRBD1. The CDR3 has 14 amino acids. Germline loops: CDR1 SGHTA, CDR2 FQGNSA. The junction had 8 bases not matched to a gene; V was cut back by 5 bases and J by 8 bases.

The CDR3 here is CATSRDAGTVVGNQPQHF. For the CDR3, the DNA is TGTGCCACCAGCAGAGACGCCGGGACAGTCGTGGGCAATCAGCCCCAGCATTTT. The V and J genes are TRBV15 and TRBJ1-5; the match to TRBD1 covers 7 bases. V lost 0 bases to trimming and J lost 2 bases; unmatched junction nucleotides: 10. This CDR3 has 18 amino acids. CDR1 is LNHNV, CDR2 YYDKDF, per germline (reference sequence).

This chain uses TRBV6-5 with TRBJ1-1, with D hard to call. The V end was cut by 4 bases, the J end by 8 bases, with 14 bases between. The germline V gene encodes CDR1 MNHEY and CDR2 SVGAGI. This CDR3 has 13 residues. CDR3 loop: CASSSPSVSEAFF. Written as DNA, the CDR3 is TGTGCCAGCAGTTCCCCTTCCGTTTCGGAAGCTTTCTTT.

This clone has only a few counts. V and J are TRBV6-1 and TRBJ1-5, with a weak D call TRBD1 (6 bases). V lost 2 bases and J lost 9, with 11 bases in between. The CDR3 runs to 13 residues. Germline loops: CDR1 MNHNS, CDR2 SASEGT. This chain's CDR3 is CASSERTVAPQHF. The CDR3 coding sequence is TGTGCCAGCAGTGAACGGACAGTTGCGCCCCAGCATTTT.

The chain has TRBV7-2 and TRBJ2-5, with 12 bases identical to TRBD2. Germline CDR1 is SGHTA and CDR2 is FQGNSA. The junction had 1 base not matched to a gene; V was cut back by 3 bases and J by 2 bases. The CDR3 is 15 residues long. The CDR3 here is CASSFGLAGQETQYF. Here the CDR3 DNA reads TGTGCCAGCAGCTTCGGACTAGCGGGGCAAGAGACCCAGTACTTC.

This clone was detected only a few times. CDR3 DNA: TGTGCCAGCAGCTCAGGGGAGGGCTATCAGCCCCAGCATTTT. Its protein is CASSSGEGYQPQHF. The V call is TRBV7-2, the J call TRBJ1-5; maybe TRBD1 (6 bases). This CDR3 contains 14 residues. Germline loops: CDR1 SGHTA, CDR2 FQGNSA. V lost 4 bases to trimming and J lost 5 bases, with 12 bases between them.

The CDR3 spells CASSYSKRGRDYGYTF. The DNA for the CDR3 is TGTGCCAGCAGTTACTCAAAAAGGGGGCGAGACTATGGCTACACCTTC. The rearrangement uses TRBV6-6 and TRBJ1-2, with 7 bases matching TRBD1. The CDR3 has 16 amino acids. V lost 0 bases, J lost 3 bases, and 7 bases stayed unmatched. Looked up from germline, CDR1 is MNHNY and CDR2 is SVGAGI (reference sequence).

This clone was counted between two and nine times. At one end the junction does not follow the germline gene, possibly because of a read error. The V call is TRBV13, the J call TRBJ2-7; TRBD1 agrees at 9 bases. The germline gives CDR1 PRHDT, CDR2 FYEKMQ (reference sequence). The length of the CDR3 is 15 residues. CDR3 bases: TGTGCCAGCAGCGTAGGACAGGGGATCGCCTACGAGCAGTACTTC. It yields the protein CASSVGQGIAYEQYF.

The chain carries TRBV30 and TRBJ2-3, with TRBD2 matching 16 bases. V lost 1 base and J lost 3; bases outside the gene matches: 4. This CDR3 is 17 amino acids long. Germline values: CDR1 GTSNPN, CDR2 SVGIG (reference sequence). Here the CDR3 reads CAWSEGLAGGLTDTQYF. DNA for the CDR3: TGTGCCTGGAGTGAGGGACTAGCGGGGGGGCTGACAGATACGCAGTATTTT.

As for this clone: The same CDR3 is also encoded by other DNA sequences in this sample. The chain combines TRBV20-1 with TRBJ1-4; D is ambiguous. V lost 5 bases, J lost 8 bases, and 6 bases lay in between. From germline, CDR1 is DFQATT and CDR2 SNEGSKA (reference sequence). This CDR3 is 10 amino acids long. The CDR3 protein is CSASREKLFF. CDR3 bases: TGCAGTGCTTCTCGCGAAAAACTGTTTTTT.

The chain is built from TRBV11-3 and TRBJ2-7; D might be TRBD1 (6 bases). With 1 base removed from V and 2 bases from J, the gap between germline ends came to 12 bases. The CDR3 totals 15 residues. CDR1 is SGHNT, CDR2 YENEEA, per germline. Written as DNA, the CDR3 is TGTGCCAGCAGCTTAGCTACAGGGAGAACCTACGAGCAGTACTTC. It translates to CASSLATGRTYEQYF.

V and J are TRBV7-2 and TRBJ2-5; 8 bases line up with TRBD2. Losses at the gene ends were 7 bases for V and 2 bases for J; bases not matched to a gene: 6. The CDR3 covers 14 residues. From germline, CDR1 is SGHTA and CDR2 FQGNSA. CDR3 sequence (DNA): TGTGCCAGCACCTCACTAGCGGTACAAGAGACCCAGTACTTC. Its protein is CASTSLAVQETQYF.